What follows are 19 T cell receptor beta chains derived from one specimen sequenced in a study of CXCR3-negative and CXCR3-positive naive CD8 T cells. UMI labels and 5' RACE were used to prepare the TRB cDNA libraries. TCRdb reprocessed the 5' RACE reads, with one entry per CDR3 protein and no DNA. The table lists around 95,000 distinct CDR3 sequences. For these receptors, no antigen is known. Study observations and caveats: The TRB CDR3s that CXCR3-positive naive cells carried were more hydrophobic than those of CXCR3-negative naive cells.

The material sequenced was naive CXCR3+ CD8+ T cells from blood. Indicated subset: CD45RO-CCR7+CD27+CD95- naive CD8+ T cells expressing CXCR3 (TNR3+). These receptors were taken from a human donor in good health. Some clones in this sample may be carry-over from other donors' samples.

CDR3 region: CASSSTEGTEAFF. V usage is TRBV6-2 or TRBV6-3 and J usage is TRBJ1-1; TCRdb selects TRBD1, and the lack of DNA leaves this call unchecked. This CDR3 is 13 amino acids long. Germline V gene lookup returns CDR1 MNHEY and CDR2 SVGEGT.

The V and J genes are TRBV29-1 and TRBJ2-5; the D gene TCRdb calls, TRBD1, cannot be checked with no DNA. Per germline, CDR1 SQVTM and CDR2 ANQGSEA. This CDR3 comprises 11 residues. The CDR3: CTGGGQETQYF. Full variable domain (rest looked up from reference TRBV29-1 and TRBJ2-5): SAVISQKPSRDICQRGTSLTIQCQVDSQVTMMFWYRQQPGQSLTLIATANQGSEATYESGFVIDKFPISRPNLTFSTLTVSNMSPEDSSIYLCTGGGQETQYFGPGTRLLVL.

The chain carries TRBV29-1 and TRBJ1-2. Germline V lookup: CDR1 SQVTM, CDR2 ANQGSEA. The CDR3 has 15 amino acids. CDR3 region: CSVEDRGRGAYGYTF.

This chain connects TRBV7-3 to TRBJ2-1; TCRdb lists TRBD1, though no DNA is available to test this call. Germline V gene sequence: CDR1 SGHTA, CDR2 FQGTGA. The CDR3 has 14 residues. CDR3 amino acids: CASSSPGQYNEQFF.

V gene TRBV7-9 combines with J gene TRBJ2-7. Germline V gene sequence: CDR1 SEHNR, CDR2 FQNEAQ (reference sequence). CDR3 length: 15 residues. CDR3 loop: CASSSNTFASYEQYF. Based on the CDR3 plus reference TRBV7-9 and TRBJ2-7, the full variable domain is DTGVSQNPRHKITKRGQNVTFRCDPISEHNRLYWYRQTLGQGPEFLTYFQNEAQLEKSRLLSDRFSAERPKGSFSTLEIQRTEQGDSAMYLCASSSNTFASYEQYFGPGTRLTVT.

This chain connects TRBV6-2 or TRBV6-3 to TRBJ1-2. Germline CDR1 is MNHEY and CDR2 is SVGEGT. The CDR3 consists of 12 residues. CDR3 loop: CASGRSDYGYTF.

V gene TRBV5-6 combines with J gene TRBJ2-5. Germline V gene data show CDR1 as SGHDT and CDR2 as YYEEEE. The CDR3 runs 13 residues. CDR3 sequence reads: CASSLFVQETQYF.

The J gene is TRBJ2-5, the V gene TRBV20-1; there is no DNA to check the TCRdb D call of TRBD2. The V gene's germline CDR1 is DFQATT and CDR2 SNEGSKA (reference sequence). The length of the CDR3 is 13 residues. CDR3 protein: CSAPSGLQETQYF.

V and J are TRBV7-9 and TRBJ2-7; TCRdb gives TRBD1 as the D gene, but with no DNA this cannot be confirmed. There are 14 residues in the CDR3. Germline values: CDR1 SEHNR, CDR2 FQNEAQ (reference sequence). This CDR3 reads CASRSGTGFYEQYF. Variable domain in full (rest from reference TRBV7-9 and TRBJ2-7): DTGVSQNPRHKITKRGQNVTFRCDPISEHNRLYWYRQTLGQGPEFLTYFQNEAQLEKSRLLSDRFSAERPKGSFSTLEIQRTEQGDSAMYLCASRSGTGFYEQYFGPGTRLTVT.

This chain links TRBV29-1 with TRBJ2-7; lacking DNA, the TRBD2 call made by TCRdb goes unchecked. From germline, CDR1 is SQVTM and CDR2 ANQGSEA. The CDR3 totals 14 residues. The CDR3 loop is CSVEGLAGEYEQYF.

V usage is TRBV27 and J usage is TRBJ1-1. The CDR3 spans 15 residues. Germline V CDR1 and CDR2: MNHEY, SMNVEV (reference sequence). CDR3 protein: CASSLGEKGNTEAFF.

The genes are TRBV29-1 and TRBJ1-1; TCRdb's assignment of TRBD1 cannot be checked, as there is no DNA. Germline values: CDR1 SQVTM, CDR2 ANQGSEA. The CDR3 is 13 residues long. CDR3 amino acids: CSVDWGWGTEAFF. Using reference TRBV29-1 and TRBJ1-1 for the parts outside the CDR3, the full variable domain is SAVISQKPSRDICQRGTSLTIQCQVDSQVTMMFWYRQQPGQSLTLIATANQGSEATYESGFVIDKFPISRPNLTFSTLTVSNMSPEDSSIYLCSVDWGWGTEAFFGQGTRLTVV.

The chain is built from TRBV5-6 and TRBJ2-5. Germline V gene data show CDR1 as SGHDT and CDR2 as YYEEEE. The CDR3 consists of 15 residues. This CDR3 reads CASSLWRTSQETQYF.

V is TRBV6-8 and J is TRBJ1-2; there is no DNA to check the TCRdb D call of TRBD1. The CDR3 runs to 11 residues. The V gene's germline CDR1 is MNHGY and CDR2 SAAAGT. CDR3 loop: CASSSGHGYTF.

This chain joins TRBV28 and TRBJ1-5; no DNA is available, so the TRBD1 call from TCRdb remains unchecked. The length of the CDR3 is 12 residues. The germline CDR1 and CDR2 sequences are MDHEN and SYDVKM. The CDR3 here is CALRGPDQPQHF. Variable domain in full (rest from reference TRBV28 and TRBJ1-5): DVKVTQSSRYLVKRTGEKVFLECVQDMDHENMFWYRQDPGLGLRLIYFSYDVKMKEKGDIPEGYSVSREKKERFSLILESASTNQTSMYLCALRGPDQPQHFGDGTRLSIL.

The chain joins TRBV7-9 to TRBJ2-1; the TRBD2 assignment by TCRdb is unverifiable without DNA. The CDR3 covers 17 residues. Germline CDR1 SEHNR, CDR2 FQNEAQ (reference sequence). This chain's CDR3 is CASSFTRGQDTYNEQFF.

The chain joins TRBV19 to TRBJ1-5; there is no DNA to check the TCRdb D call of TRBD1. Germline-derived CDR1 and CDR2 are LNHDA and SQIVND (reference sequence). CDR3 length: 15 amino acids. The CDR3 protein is CASLTGHLSNQPQHF.

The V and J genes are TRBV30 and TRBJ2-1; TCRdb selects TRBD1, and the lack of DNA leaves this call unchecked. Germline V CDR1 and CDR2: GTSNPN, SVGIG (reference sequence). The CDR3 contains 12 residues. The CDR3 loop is CAWRGLNNEQFF.

The CDR3 protein is CASSGRDGDKDSPLHF. The rearrangement uses TRBV21-1 and TRBJ1-6. TRBV21-1 is a pseudogene locus. This CDR3 has 16 amino acids.